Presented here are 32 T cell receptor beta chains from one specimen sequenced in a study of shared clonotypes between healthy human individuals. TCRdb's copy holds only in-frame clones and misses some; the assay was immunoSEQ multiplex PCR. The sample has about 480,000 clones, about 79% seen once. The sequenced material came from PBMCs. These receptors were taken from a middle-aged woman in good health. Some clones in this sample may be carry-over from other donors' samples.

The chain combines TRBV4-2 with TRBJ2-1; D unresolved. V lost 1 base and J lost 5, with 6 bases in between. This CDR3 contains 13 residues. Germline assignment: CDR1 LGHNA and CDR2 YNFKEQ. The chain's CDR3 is CASSQGLNNEQFF. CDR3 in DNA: TGTGCCAGCAGCCAAGGGCTAAACAATGAGCAGTTCTTC.

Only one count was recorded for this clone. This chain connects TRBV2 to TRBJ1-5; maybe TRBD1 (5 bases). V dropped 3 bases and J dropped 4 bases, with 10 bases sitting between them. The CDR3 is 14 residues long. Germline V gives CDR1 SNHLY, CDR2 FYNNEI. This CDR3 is CASSDTTVNQPQHF. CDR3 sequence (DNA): TGTGCCAGCAGTGATACGACAGTAAATCAGCCCCAGCATTTT.

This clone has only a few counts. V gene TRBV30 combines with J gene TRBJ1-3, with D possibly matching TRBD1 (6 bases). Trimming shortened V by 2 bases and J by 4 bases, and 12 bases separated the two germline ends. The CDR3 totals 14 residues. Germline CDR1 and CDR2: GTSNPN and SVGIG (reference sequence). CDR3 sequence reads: CAWSPNRAGNTIYF. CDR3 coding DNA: TGTGCCTGGAGTCCCAACAGGGCCGGAAACACCATATATTTT.

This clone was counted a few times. This CDR3 reads CASSPSGQGGSNQPQHF. The DNA for the CDR3 is TGTGCCAGCTCACCGTCCGGCCAAGGAGGATCGAATCAGCCCCAGCATTTT. V gene TRBV18 combines with J gene TRBJ1-5; the D is unclear. The CDR3 is made up of 17 amino acids. Germline assignment: CDR1 KGHSH and CDR2 LQKENI. V lost 3 bases, J lost 4 bases, and 19 bases lay in between.

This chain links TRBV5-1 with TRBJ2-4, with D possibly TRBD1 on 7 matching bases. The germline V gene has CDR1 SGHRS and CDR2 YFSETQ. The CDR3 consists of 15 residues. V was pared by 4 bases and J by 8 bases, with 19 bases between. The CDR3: CASSPGGRGRHIQYF. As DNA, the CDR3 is TGCGCCAGCAGCCCAGGCGGCAGGGGGAGGCACATTCAGTACTTC.

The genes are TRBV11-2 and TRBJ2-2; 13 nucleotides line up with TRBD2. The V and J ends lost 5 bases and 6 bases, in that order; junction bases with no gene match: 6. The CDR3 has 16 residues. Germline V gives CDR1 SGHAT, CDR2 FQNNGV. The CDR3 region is CASSPRTSGRAGELFF. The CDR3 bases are TGTGCCAGCAGCCCGCGGACTAGCGGGAGAGCCGGGGAGCTGTTTTTT.

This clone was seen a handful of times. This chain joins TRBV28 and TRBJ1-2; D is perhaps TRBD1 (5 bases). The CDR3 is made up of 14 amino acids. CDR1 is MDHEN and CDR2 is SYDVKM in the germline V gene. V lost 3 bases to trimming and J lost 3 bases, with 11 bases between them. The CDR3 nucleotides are TGTGCCAGCAGTTTGGCCTTCAGGGACTATGGCTACACCTTC. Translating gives CASSLAFRDYGYTF.

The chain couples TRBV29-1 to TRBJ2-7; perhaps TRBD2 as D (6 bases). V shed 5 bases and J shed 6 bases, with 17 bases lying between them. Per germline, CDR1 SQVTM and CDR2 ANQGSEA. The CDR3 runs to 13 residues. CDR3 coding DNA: TGCAGCGTTTCTGGGGGGAGGATGGGCGAGCAGTACTTC. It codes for CSVSGGRMGEQYF.

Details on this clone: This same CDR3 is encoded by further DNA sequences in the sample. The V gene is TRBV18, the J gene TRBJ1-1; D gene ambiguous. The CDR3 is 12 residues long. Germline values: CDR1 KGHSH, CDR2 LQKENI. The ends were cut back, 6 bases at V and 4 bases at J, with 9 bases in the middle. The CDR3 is CASSPDGTEAFF. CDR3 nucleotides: TGTGCCAGCTCGCCGGACGGCACTGAAGCTTTCTTT.

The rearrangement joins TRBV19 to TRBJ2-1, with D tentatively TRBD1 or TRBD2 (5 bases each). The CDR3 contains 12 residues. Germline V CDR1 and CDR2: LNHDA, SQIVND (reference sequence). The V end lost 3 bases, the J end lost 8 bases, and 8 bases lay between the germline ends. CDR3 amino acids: CASSIEGHEQFF. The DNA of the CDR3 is TGTGCCAGTAGTATCGAGGGGCATGAGCAGTTCTTC.

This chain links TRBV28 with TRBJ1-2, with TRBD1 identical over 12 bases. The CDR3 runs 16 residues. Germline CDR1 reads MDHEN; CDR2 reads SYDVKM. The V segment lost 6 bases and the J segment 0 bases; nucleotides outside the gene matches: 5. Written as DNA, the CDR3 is TGTGCCAGCAGGTGGGACAGGGGGCAGACTAACTATGGCTACACCTTC. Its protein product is CASRWDRGQTNYGYTF.

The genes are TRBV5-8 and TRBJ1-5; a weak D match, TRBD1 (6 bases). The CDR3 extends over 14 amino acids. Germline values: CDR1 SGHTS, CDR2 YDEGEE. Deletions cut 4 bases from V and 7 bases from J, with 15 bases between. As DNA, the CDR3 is TGTGCCAGCAGCCCGGACAGCCTGTGGCAGCCCCAGCATTTT. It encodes CASSPDSLWQPQHF.

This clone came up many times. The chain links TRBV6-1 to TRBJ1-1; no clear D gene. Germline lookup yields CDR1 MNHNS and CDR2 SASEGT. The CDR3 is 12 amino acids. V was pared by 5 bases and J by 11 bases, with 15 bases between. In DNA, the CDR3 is TGTGCCAGCAGTCTCCCTACGGGAGGGGCTTTCTTT. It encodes CASSLPTGGAFF.

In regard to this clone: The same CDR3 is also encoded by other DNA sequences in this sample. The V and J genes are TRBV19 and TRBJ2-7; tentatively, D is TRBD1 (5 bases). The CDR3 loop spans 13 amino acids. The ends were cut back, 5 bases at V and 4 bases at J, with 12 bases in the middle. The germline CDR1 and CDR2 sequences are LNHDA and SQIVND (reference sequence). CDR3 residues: CASSLGRAYEQYF. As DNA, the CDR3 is TGTGCCAGTAGTCTAGGCAGGGCTTACGAGCAGTACTTC.

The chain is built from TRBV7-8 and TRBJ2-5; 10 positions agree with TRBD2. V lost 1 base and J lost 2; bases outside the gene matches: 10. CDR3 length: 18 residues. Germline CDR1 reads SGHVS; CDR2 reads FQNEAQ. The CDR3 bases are TGTGCCAGCAGCTTAGGGATGTTGACTAGCGGGCTTCAAGAGACCCAGTACTTC. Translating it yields CASSLGMLTSGLQETQYF.

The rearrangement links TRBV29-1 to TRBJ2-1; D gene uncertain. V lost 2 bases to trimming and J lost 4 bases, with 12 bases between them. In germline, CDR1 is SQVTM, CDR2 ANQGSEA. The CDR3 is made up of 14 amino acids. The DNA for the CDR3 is TGCAGCGTTGAACTCTTAGTGGGGTACAATGAGCAGTTCTTC. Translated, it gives CSVELLVGYNEQFF.

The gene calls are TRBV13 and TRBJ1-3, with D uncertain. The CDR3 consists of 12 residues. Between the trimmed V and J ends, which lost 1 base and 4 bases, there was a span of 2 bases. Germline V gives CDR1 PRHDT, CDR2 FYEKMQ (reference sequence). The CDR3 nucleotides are TGTGCCAGCAGCTTAGCCGGAAACACCATATATTTT. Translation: CASSLAGNTIYF. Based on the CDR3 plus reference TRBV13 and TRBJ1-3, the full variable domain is AAGVIQSPRHLIKEKRETATLKCYPIPRHDTVYWYQQGPGQDPQFLISFYEKMQSDKGSIPDRFSAQQFSDYHSELNMSSLELGDSALYFCASSLAGNTIYFGEGSWLTVV.

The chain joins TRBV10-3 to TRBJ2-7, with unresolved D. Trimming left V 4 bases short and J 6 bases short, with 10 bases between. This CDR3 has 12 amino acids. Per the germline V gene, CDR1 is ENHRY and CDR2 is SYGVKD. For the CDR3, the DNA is TGTGCCATCAGTGGGCAGGAAGGCGAGCAGTACTTC. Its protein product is CAISGQEGEQYF.

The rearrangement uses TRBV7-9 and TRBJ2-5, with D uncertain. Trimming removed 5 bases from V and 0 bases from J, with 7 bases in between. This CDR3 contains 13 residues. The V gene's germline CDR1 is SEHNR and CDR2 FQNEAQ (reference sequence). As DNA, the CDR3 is TGTGCCAGCAGCAAAAACAACCAAGAGACCCAGTACTTC. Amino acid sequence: CASSKNNQETQYF.

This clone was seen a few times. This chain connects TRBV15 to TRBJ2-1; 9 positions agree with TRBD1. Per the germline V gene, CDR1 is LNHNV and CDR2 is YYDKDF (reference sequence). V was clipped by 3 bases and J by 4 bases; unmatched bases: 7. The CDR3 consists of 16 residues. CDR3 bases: TGTGCCACCAGCAGGCTCGGACAGGGGAGTTACAATGAGCAGTTCTTC. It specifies CATSRLGQGSYNEQFF.

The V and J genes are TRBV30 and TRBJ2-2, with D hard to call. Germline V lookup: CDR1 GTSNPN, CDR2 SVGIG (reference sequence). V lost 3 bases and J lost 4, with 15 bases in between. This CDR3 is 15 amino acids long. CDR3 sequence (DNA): TGTGCCTGGAGGGTTACCCGGACGGGCACCGGGGAGCTGTTTTTT. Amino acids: CAWRVTRTGTGELFF.

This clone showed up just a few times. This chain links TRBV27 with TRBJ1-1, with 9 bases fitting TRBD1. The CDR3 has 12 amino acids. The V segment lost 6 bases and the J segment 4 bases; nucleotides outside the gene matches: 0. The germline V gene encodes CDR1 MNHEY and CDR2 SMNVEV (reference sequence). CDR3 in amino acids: CASRTGGTEAFF. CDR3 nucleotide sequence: TGTGCCAGCAGGACAGGGGGCACTGAAGCTTTCTTT.

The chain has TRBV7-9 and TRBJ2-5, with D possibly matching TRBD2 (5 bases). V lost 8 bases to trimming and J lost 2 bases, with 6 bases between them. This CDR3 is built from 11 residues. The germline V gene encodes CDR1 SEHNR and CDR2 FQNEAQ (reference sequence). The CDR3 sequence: CASGGQETQYF. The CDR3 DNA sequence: TGTGCCAGCGGCGGGCAAGAGACCCAGTACTTC.

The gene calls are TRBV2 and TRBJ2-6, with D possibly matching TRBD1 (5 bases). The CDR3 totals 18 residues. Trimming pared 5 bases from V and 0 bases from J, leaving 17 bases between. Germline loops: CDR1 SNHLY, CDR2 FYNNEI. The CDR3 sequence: CASSYPGYSISGANVLTF. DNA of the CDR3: TGTGCCAGCAGTTATCCAGGGTACTCCATCTCTGGGGCCAACGTCCTGACTTTC.

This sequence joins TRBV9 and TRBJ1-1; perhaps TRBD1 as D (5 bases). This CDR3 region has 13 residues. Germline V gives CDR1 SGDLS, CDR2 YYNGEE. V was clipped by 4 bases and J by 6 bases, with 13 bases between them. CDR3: CASSPQTASEAFF. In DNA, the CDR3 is TGTGCCAGCAGCCCACAGACAGCTTCTGAAGCTTTCTTT.

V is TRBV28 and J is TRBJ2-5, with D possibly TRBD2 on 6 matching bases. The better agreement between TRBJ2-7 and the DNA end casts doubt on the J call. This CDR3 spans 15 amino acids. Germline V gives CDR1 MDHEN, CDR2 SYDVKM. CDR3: CASRSRGIITYEQYF. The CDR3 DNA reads TGTGCCAGCAGGTCCCGCGGGATTATAACCTACGAGCAGTACTTC.

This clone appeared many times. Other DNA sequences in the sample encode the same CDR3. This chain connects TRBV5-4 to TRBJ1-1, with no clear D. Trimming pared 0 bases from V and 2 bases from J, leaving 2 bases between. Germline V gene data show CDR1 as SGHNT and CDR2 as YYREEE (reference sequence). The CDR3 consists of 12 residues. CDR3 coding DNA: TGTGCCAGCAGCTTGGACAACACTGAAGCTTTCTTT. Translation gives CASSLDNTEAFF. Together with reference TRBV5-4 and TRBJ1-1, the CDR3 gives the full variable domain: ETGVTQSPTHLIKTRGQQVTLRCSSQSGHNTVSWYQQALGQGPQFIFQYYREEENGRGNFPPRFSGLQFPNYSSELNVNALELDDSALYLCASSLDNTEAFFGQGTRLTVV.

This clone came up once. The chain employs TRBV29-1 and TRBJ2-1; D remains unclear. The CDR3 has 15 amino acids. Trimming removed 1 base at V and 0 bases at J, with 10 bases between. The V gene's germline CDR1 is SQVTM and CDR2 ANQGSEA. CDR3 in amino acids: CSVEGVQRSYNEQFF. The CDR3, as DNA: TGCAGCGTTGAAGGCGTCCAACGCTCCTACAATGAGCAGTTCTTC.

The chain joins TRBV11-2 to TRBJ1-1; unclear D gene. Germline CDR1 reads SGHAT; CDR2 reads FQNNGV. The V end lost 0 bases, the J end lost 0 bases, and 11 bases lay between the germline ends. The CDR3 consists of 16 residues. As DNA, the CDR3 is TGTGCCAGCAGCTTAGAGATAGTCGTAATGAACACTGAAGCTTTCTTT. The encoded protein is CASSLEIVVMNTEAFF.

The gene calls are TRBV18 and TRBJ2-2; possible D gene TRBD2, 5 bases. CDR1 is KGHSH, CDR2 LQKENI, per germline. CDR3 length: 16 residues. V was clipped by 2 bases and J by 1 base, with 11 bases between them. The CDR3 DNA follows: TGTGCCAGCTCACCAAGTGGACGGGGGAACACCGGGGAGCTGTTTTTT. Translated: CASSPSGRGNTGELFF.

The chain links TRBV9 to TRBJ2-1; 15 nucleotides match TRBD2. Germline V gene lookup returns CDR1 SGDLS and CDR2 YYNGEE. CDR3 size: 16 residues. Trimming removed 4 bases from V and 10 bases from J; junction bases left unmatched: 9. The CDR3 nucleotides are TGTGCCAGCAGCATCGGACTAGCGGGAGGGCCAGGAGAGCAGTTCTTC. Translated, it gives CASSIGLAGGPGEQFF.

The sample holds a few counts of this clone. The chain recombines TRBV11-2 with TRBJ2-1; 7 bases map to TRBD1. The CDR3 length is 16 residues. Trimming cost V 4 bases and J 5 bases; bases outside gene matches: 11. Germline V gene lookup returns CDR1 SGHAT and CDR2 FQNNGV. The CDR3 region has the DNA TGTGCCAGCAGCTCCCTAGGCCGGGGACAGAACAATGAGCAGTTCTTC. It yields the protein CASSSLGRGQNNEQFF. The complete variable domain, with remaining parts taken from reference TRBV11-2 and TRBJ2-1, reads EAGVAQSPRYKIIEKRQSVAFWCNPISGHATLYWYQQILGQGPKLLIQFQNNGVVDDSQLPKDRFSAERLKGVDSTLKIQPAKLEDSAVYLCASSSLGRGQNNEQFFGPGTRLTVL.